What follows describes a single T cell receptor (beta chain). This sample was included in a study of blood T cell repertoires in COVID-19. The overall study: Researchers got acute and convalescent COVID-19 samples from the United States, Italy and Spain.

Per the original data handling: Estimation of nucleated cell counts relied on the amplification of reference gene primers. The table came from immunoSEQ multiplex PCR; TCRdb's copy has only in-frame clones and leaves some out. The D gene and trimming were derived from the DNA, and the V and J assignments and clone size from that table. The repertoire includes about 240,000 clones, roughly four fifths of them detected once, and around 4.7% sits in the top ten. V was shortened by 2 bases and J by 6 bases, with 12 bases between the two germline ends. The CDR3 has 14 amino acids. The germline gives CDR1 SGDLS, CDR2 YYNGEE.

The clonotype originates from a woman in her 70s with acute or convalescent COVID-19. Specimen: peripheral blood. The rearrangement joins TRBV9 to TRBJ1-5; a possible D gene is TRBD1 (5 bases). Here the CDR3 reads CASSVGGSGQPQHF. The CDR3 nucleotides are TGTGCCAGCAGCGTCGGGGGTTCGGGTCAGCCCCAGCATTTT.